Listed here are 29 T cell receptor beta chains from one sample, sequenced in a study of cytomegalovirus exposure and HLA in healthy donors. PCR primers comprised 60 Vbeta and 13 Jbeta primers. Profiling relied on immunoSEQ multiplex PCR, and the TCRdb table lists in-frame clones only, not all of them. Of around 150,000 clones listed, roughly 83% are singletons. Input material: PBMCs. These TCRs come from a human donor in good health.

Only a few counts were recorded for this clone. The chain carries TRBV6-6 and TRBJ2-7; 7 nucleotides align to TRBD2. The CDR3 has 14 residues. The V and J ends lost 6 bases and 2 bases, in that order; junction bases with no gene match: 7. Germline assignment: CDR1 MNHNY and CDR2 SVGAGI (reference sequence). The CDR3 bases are TGTGCCAGCAGCACGGGACTATCGACCTACGAGCAGTACTTC. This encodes CASSTGLSTYEQYF.

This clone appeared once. CDR3 loop: CASSLEQTHGYTF. CDR3 nucleotides: TGCGCCAGCAGCTTGGAACAGACCCATGGCTACACCTTC. The chain is built from TRBV5-1 and TRBJ1-2; no clear D. The germline V gene encodes CDR1 SGHRS and CDR2 YFSETQ. The CDR3 is made up of 13 amino acids. The V gene lost 0 bases and the J gene lost 6 bases, with 9 bases spanning the gap.

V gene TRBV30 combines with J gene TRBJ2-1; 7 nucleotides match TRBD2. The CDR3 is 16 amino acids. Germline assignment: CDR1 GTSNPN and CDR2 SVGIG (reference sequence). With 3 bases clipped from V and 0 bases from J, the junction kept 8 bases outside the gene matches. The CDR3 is CAWRTLGGSSYNEQFF. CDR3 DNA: TGTGCCTGGAGGACCCTGGGAGGGAGCTCCTACAATGAGCAGTTCTTC.

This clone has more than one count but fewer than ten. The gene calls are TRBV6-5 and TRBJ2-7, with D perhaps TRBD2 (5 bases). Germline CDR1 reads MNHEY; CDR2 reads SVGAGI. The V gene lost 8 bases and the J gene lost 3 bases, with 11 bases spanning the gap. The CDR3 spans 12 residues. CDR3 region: CASRRDNYEQYF. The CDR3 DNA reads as TGTGCCAGCCGCCGGGATAACTACGAGCAGTACTTC.

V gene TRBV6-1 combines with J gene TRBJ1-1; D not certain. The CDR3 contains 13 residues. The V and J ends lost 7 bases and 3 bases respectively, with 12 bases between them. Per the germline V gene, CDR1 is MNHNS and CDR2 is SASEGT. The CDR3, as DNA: TGTGCCAGCAATTTGGGCCTACACACTGAAGCTTTCTTT. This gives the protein CASNLGLHTEAFF.

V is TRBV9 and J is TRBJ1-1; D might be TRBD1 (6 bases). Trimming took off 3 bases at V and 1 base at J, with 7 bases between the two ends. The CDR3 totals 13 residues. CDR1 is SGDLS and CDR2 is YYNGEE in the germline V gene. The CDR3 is CASSGQENTEAFF. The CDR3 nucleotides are TGTGCCAGCAGCGGACAGGAGAACACTGAAGCTTTCTTT.

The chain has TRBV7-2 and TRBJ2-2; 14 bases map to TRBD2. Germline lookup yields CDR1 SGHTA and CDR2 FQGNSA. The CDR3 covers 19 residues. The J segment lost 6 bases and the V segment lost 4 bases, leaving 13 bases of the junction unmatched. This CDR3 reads CASSSAMRTSGRLAGELFF. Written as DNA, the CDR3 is TGTGCCAGCAGCTCAGCCATGCGGACTAGCGGGAGGTTGGCCGGGGAGCTGTTTTTT.

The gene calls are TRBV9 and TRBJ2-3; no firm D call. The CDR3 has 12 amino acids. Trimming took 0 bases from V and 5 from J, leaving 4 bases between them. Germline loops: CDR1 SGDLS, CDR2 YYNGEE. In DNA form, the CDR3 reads TGTGCCAGCAGCGTAGATCAAGATACGCAGTATTTT. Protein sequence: CASSVDQDTQYF. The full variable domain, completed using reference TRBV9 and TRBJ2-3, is DSGVTQTPKHLITATGQRVTLRCSPRSGDLSVYWYQQSLDQGLQFLIQYYNGEERAKGNILERFSAQQFPDLHSELNLSSLELGDSALYFCASSVDQDTQYFGPGTRLTVL.

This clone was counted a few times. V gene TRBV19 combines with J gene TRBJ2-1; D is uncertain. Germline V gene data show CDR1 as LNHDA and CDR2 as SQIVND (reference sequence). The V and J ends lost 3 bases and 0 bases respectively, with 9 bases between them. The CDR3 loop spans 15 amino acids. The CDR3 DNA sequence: TGTGCCAGTAGTATCCAACAGAGCTCCTACAATGAGCAGTTCTTC. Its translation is CASSIQQSSYNEQFF.

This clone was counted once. The CDR3 reads CASSILDSTNEKLFF. The CDR3 nucleotides are TGTGCCAGTAGTATTTTGGACTCAACTAATGAAAAACTGTTTTTT. The chain links TRBV19 to TRBJ1-4; D is undetermined. V was shortened by 3 bases and J by 0 bases, with 8 bases between the two germline ends. CDR1 is LNHDA, CDR2 SQIVND, per germline (reference sequence). CDR3 length: 15 residues.

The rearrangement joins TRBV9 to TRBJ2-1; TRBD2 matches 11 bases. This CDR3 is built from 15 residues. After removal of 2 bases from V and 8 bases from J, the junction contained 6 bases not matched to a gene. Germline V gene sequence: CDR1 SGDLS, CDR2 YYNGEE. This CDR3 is CASSVSGRAGDEQFF. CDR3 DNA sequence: TGTGCCAGCAGCGTTAGCGGGAGGGCCGGAGATGAGCAGTTCTTC.

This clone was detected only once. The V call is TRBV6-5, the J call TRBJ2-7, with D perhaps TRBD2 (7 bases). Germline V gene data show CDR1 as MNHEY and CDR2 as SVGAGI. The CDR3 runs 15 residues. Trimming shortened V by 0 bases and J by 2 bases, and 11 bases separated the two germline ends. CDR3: CASSYSRGATYEQYF. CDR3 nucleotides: TGTGCCAGCAGTTACTCTCGGGGGGCAACCTACGAGCAGTACTTC.

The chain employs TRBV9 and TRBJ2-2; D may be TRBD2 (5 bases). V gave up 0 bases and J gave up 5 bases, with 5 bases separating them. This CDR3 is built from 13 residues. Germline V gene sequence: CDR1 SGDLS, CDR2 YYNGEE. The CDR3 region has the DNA TGTGCCAGCAGCGTAGCGGGGACCGGGGAGCTGTTTTTT. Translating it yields CASSVAGTGELFF.

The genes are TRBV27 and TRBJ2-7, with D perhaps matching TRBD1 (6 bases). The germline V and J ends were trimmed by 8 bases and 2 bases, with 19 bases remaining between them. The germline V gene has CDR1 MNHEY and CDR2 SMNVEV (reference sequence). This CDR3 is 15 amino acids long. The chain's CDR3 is CASGKQGSFPYEQYF. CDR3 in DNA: TGTGCCAGCGGGAAACAGGGTTCCTTTCCCTACGAGCAGTACTTC.

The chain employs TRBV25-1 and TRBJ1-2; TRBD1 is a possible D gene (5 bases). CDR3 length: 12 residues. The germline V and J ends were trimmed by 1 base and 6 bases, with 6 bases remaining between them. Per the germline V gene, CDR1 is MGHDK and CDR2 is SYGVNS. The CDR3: CASSELGHGYTF. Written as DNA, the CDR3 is TGTGCCAGCAGTGAATTGGGGCATGGCTACACCTTC.

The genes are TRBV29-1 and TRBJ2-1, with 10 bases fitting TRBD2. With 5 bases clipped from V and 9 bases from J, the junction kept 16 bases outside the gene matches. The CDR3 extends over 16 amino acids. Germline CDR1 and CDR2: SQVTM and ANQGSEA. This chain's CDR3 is CSVSKGGLAGASEQFF. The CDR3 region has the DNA TGCAGCGTTTCTAAGGGGGGGCTAGCGGGGGCCAGTGAGCAGTTCTTC.

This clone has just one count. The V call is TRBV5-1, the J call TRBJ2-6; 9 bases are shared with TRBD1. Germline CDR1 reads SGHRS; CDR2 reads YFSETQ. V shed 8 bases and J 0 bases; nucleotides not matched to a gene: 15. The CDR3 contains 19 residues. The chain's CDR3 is CARSPSSGQGISGANVLTF. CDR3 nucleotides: TGCGCCAGGAGCCCGTCATCGGGACAGGGCATCTCTGGGGCCAACGTCCTGACTTTC.

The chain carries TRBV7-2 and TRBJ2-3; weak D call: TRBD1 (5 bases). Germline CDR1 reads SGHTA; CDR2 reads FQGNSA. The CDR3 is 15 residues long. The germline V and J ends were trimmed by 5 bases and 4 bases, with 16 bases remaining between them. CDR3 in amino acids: CASSPLGVGSDTQYF. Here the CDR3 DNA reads TGTGCCAGCAGCCCTCTAGGGGTAGGGTCAGATACGCAGTATTTT.

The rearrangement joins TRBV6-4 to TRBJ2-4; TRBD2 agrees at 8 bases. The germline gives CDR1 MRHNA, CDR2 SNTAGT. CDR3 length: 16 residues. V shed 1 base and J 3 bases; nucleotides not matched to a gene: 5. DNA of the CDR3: TGTGCCAGCAGTGACTGCATCGGGACTAGCAAAAACATTCAGTACTTC. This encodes CASSDCIGTSKNIQYF.

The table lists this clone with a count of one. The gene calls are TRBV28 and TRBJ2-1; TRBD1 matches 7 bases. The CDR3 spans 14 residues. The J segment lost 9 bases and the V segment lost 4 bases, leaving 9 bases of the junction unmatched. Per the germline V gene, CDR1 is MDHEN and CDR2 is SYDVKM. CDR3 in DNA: TGTGCCAGCAGTTCTAGGGGGCTGGGAAGTGAGCAGTTCTTC. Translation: CASSSRGLGSEQFF.

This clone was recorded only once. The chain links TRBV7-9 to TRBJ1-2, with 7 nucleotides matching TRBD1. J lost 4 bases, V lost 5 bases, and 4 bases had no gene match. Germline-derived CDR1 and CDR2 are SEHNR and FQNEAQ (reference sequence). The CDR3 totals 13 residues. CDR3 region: CASSIGTAYGYTF. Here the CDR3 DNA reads TGTGCCAGCAGCATCGGGACAGCCTATGGCTACACCTTC. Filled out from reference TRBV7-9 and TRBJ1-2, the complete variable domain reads DTGVSQNPRHKITKRGQNVTFRCDPISEHNRLYWYRQTLGQGPEFLTYFQNEAQLEKSRLLSDRFSAERPKGSFSTLEIQRTEQGDSAMYLCASSIGTAYGYTFGSGTRLTVV.

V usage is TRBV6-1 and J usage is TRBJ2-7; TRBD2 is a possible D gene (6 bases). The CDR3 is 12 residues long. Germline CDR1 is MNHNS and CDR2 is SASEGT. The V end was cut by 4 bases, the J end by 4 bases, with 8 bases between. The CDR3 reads CASSAEGYEQYF. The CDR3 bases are TGTGCCAGCAGTGCGGAGGGGTACGAGCAGTACTTC.

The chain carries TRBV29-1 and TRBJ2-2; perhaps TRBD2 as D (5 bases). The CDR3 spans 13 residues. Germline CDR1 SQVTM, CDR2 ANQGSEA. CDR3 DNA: TGCAGTGTGGAGGAGGATAACACCGGGGAGCTGTTTTTT. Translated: CSVEEDNTGELFF.

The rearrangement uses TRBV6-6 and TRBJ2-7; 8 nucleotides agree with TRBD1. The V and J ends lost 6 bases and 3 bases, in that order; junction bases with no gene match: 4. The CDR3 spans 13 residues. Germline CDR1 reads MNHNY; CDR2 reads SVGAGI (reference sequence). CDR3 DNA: TGTGCCAGCAGCAATGACAGGGGCTACGAGCAGTACTTC. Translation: CASSNDRGYEQYF.

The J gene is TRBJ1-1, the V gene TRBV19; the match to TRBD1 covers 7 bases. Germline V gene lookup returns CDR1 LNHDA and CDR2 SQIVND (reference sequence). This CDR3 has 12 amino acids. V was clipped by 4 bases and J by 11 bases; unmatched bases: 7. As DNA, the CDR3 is TGTGCCAGTAGTAGGCGAGGGACAGACGCTTTCTTT. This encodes CASSRRGTDAFF. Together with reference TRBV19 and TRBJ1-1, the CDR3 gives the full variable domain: DGGITQSPKYLFRKEGQNVTLSCEQNLNHDAMYWYRQDPGQGLRLIYYSQIVNDFQKGDIAEGYSVSREKKESFPLTVTSAQKNPTAFYLCASSRRGTDAFFGQGTRLTVV.

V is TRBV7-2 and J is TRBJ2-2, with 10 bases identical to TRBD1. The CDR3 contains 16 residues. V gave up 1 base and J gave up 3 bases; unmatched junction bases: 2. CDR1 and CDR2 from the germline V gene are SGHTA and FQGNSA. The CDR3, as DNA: TGTGCCAGCAGCTTAGTGGGACAGGGGTACACCGGGGAGCTGTTTTTT. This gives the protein CASSLVGQGYTGELFF.

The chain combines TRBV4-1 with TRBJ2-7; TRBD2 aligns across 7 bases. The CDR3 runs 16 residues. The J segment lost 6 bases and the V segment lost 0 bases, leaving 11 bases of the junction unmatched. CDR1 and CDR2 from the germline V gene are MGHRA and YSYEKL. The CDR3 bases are TGCGCCAGCAGCCAAGATCCCAGCGGGACCTCGGGCGAGCAGTACTTC. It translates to CASSQDPSGTSGEQYF.

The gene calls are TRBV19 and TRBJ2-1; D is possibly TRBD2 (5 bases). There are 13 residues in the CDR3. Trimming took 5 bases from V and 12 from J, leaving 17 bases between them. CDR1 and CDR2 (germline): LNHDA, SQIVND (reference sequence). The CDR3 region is CASSSSPGRGQFF. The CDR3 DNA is TGTGCCAGTAGTTCGTCTCCCGGCCGGGGGCAGTTCTTC.

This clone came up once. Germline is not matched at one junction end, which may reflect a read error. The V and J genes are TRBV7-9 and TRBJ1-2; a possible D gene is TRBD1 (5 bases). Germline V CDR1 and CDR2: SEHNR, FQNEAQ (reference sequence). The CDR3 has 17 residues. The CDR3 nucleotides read TGTTCCAGCAGCTTAGTTGTTTTTCAGGAGGGGATTGGTGGCTACACCTTC. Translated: CSSSLVVFQEGIGGYTF.